This T cell receptor beta chain was found in a study of blood T cells in healthy people across ages. A second 7 to 11 cycle PCR used barcoded and J-beta primers. MiXCR, applied by TCRdb to the 5' RACE reads, yields one record per CDR3 protein. The sample holds about 1.8 million distinct CDR3 sequences, around half seen once. Germline CDR1 is SGHVS and CDR2 is FNYEAQ. Between the trimmed V and J ends, which lost 1 base and 7 bases, there was a span of 17 bases. CDR3 length: 16 amino acids. This clonotype was seen only a few times. This chain connects TRBV7-6 to TRBJ2-1; D ambiguous. This receptor was obtained from a woman aged 40 to 49 in good health. Sequenced material: blood. This CDR3 reads CASSLVLKAAMNEQFF. CDR3 coding DNA: TGTGCCAGCAGCTTAGTACTAAAGGCCGCTATGAATGAGCAGTTCTTC.